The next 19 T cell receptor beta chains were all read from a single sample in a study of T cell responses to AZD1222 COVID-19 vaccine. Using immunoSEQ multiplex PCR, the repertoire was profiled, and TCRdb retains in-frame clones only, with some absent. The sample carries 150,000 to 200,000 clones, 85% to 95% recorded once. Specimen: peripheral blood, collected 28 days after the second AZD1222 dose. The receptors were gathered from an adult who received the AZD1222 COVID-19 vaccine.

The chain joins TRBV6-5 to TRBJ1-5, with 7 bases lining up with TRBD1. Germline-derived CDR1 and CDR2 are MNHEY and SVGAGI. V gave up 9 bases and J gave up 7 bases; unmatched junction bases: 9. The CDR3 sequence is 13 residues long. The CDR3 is CASWGGGSQPQHF. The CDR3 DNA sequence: TGTGCCAGTTGGGGAGGGGGCAGCCAGCCCCAGCATTTT.

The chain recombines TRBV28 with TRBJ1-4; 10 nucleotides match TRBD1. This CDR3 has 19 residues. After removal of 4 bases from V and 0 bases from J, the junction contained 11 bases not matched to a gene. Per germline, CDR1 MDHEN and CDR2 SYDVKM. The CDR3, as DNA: TGTGCCAGCAGTTCAACCGAAACGGGACAGGGGACAACTAATGAAAAACTGTTTTTT. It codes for CASSSTETGQGTTNEKLFF.

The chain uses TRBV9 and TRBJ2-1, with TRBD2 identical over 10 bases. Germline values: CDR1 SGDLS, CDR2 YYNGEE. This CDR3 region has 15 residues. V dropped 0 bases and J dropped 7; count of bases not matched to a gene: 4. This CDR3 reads CASSVGGTSANEQFF. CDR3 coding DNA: TGTGCCAGCAGCGTAGGTGGGACTAGCGCTAATGAGCAGTTCTTC. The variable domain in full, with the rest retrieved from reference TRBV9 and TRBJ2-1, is DSGVTQTPKHLITATGQRVTLRCSPRSGDLSVYWYQQSLDQGLQFLIQYYNGEERAKGNILERFSAQQFPDLHSELNLSSLELGDSALYFCASSVGGTSANEQFFGPGTRLTVL.

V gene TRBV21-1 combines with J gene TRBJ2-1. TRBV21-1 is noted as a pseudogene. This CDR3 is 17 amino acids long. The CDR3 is CASSKSHGGSSYNEQFF. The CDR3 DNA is TGTGCCAGCAGCAAATCCCATGGGGGAAGCTCCTACAATGAGCAGTTCTTC.

Here the CDR3 reads CASSARETSGSDEQFF. CDR3 DNA sequence: TGCGCCAGCAGCGCAAGGGAGACTAGCGGGAGCGATGAGCAGTTCTTC. The chain has TRBV4-1 and TRBJ2-1, with 12 bases identical to TRBD2. Germline V gene data show CDR1 as MGHRA and CDR2 as YSYEKL. This CDR3 is 16 amino acids long. Trimming cost V 5 bases and J 8 bases; bases outside gene matches: 10.

CDR3 residues: CASSPTPLTYEQYF. CDR3 nucleotides: TGCGCCAGCAGTCCGACTCCTCTAACCTACGAGCAGTACTTC. The chain joins TRBV10-2 to TRBJ2-7; no definite D call. The V end lost 5 bases, the J end lost 2 bases, and 13 bases lay between the germline ends. The CDR3 is made up of 14 amino acids. From germline, CDR1 is WSHSY and CDR2 SAAADI.

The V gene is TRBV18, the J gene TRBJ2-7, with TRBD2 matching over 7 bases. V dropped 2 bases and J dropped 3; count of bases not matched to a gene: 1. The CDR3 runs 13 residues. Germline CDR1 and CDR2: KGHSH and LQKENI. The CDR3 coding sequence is TGTGCCAGCTCACCAGGGACTAACTACGAGCAGTACTTC. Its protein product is CASSPGTNYEQYF.

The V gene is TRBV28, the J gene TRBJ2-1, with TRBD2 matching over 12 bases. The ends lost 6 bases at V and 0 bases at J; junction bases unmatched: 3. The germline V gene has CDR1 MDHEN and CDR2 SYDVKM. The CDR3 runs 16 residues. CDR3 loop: CASSQTSGGSYNEQFF. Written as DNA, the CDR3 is TGTGCCAGCAGCCAGACTAGCGGGGGCTCCTACAATGAGCAGTTCTTC.

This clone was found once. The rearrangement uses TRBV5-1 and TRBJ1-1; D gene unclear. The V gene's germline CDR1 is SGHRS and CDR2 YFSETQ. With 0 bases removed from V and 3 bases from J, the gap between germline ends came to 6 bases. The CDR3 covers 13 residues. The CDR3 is CASSLVGYTEAFF. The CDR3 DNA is TGCGCCAGCAGCTTGGTGGGGTACACTGAAGCTTTCTTT.

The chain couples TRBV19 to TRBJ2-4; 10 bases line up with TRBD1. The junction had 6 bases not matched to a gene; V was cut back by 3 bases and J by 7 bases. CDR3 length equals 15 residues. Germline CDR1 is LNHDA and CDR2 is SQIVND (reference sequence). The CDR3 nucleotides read TGTGCCAGTAGTATTCCGCGGGGACAGGGGAACATTCAGTACTTC. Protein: CASSIPRGQGNIQYF.

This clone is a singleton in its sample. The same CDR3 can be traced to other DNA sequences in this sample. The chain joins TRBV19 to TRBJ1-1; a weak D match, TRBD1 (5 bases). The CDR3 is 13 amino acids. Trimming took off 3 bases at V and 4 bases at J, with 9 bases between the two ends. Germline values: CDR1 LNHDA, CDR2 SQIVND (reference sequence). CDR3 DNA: TGTGCCAGTAGTATTCGGGGACCCACTGAAGCTTTCTTT. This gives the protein CASSIRGPTEAFF.

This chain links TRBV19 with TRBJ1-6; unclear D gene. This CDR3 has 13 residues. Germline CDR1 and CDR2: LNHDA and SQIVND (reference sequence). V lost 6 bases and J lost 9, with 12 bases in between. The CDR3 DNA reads TGTGCCAGTAGAGTCGATCGAATTTCACCCCTCCACTTT. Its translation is CASRVDRISPLHF.

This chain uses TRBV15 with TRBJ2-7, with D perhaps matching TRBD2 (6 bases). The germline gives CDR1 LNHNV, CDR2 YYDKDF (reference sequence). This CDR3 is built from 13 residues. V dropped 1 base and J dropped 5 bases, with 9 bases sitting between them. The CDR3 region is CATSRVRGDEQYF. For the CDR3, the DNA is TGTGCCACCAGCAGAGTGCGGGGAGACGAGCAGTACTTC.

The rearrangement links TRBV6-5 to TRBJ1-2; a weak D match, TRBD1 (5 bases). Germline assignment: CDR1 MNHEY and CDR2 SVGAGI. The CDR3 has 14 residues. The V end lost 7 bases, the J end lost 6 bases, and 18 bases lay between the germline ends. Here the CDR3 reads CASKIQAGIHGYTF. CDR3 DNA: TGTGCCAGCAAGATACAGGCTGGGATCCATGGCTACACCTTC.

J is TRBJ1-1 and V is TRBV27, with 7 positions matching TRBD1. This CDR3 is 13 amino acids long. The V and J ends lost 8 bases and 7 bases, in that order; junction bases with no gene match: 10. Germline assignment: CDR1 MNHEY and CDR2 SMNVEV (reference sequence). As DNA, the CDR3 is TGTGCCAGCGGGAGAGGGGGCGGCGGTGAAGCTTTCTTT. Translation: CASGRGGGGEAFF.

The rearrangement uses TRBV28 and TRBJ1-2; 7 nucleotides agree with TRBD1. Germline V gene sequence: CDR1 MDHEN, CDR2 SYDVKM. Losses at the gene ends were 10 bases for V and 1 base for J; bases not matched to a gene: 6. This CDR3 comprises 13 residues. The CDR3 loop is CANWDSVNYGYTF. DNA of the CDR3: TGTGCCAACTGGGACAGCGTTAACTATGGCTACACCTTC.

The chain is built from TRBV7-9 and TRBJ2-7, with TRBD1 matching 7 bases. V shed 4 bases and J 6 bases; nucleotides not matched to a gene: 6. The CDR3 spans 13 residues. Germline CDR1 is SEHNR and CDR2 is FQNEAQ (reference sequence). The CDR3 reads CASSSPTGTEQYF. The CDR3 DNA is TGTGCCAGCAGCTCTCCGACAGGGACCGAGCAGTACTTC.

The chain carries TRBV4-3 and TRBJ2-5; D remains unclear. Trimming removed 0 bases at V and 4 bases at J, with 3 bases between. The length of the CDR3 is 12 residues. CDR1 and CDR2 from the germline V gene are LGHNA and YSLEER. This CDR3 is CASSQEGETQYF. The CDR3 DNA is TGCGCCAGCAGCCAAGAGGGAGAGACCCAGTACTTC.

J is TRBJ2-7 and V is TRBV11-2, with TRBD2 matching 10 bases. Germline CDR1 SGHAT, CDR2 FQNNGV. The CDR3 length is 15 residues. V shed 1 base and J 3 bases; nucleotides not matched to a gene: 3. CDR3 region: CASSLGAGGLYEQYF. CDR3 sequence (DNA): TGTGCCAGCAGCTTAGGAGCGGGAGGGCTCTACGAGCAGTACTTC.